These 16 T cell receptor beta chains were sequenced from one sample in a study of cytomegalovirus exposure and HLA in healthy donors (dated by TCRdb to 2017 to 2019). The library relied on the immunoSEQ multiplex PCR assay. For the multiplex PCR, a mixture combining 60 forward primers for TCR Vbeta segments and 13 reverse primers for TCR Jbeta segments was used. The table comes from immuneACCESS by way of TCRdb, which keeps in-frame sequences with V and J called. Part of the clones is missing from these tables; in studies checked, under half for an unresolved V gene and the rest for unknown reasons. The sample has 150,000 to 200,000 clones on record, 83% of them singletons. The ten largest clones capture 1.6% of the sample. Sequencing used PBMCs. The receptor source for this set is a man aged 50-59 years in good health and CMV-seronegative.

This chain links TRBV13 with TRBJ2-2; 7 nucleotides agree with TRBD1. The V gene's germline CDR1 is PRHDT and CDR2 FYEKMQ (reference sequence). This CDR3 spans 16 amino acids. V was pared by 6 bases and J by 2 bases, with 9 bases of the junction left unmatched. The CDR3 here is CASRPETGRNTGELFF. CDR3 sequence (DNA): TGTGCCAGCAGACCCGAGACAGGGAGAAACACCGGGGAGCTGTTTTTT. The full variable domain, its missing parts supplied by reference TRBV13 and TRBJ2-2, is AAGVIQSPRHLIKEKRETATLKCYPIPRHDTVYWYQQGPGQDPQFLISFYEKMQSDKGSIPDRFSAQQFSDYHSELNMSSLELGDSALYFCASRPETGRNTGELFFGEGSRLTVL.

The chain uses TRBV6-1 and TRBJ1-1; a possible D gene is TRBD1 (5 bases). Per the germline V gene, CDR1 is MNHNS and CDR2 is SASEGT. The CDR3 spans 15 residues. V was shortened by 10 bases and J by 4 bases, with 22 bases between the two germline ends. The CDR3 here is CATMGGVRRGTEAFF. DNA for the CDR3: TGTGCCACAATGGGGGGGGTCAGACGGGGCACTGAAGCTTTCTTT.

A few counts support this clone. V and J are TRBV7-2 and TRBJ1-4; 10 bases match TRBD1. The CDR3 is 16 amino acids. Germline values: CDR1 SGHTA, CDR2 FQGNSA. V lost 6 bases to trimming and J lost 7 bases; unmatched junction nucleotides: 11. The CDR3 nucleotides read TGTGCCAGCAGTCCAAGTCAAGACAGGGGGCCTGAAAAACTGTTTTTT. Amino acid sequence: CASSPSQDRGPEKLFF.

The rearrangement uses TRBV6-4 and TRBJ2-3, with 8 bases identical to TRBD1. The V gene end was trimmed by 4 bases and the J gene end by 11 bases; junction bases not matched to a gene: 8. The CDR3 has 13 amino acids. The germline V gene has CDR1 MRHNA and CDR2 SNTAGT. The CDR3 sequence: CASSAGQANQQYF. The CDR3 DNA reads TGTGCCAGCAGTGCGGGACAGGCAAATCAGCAGTATTTT.

The chain joins TRBV11-2 to TRBJ2-7, with 8 bases aligning to TRBD2. The CDR3 runs to 15 residues. V shed 5 bases, J shed 5 bases, and the junction held 11 bases outside the gene matches. Germline V CDR1 and CDR2: SGHAT, FQNNGV. This CDR3 is CASSRLGAGGHEQYF. The CDR3 region has the DNA TGTGCCAGCAGCCGCTTGGGGGCGGGAGGTCACGAGCAGTACTTC. The full variable domain, rest sourced from reference TRBV11-2 and TRBJ2-7, is EAGVAQSPRYKIIEKRQSVAFWCNPISGHATLYWYQQILGQGPKLLIQFQNNGVVDDSQLPKDRFSAERLKGVDSTLKIQPAKLEDSAVYLCASSRLGAGGHEQYFGPGTRLTVT.

The J gene is TRBJ1-1, the V gene TRBV6-6; TRBD1 might be the D (6 bases). V lost 6 bases to trimming and J lost 4 bases, with 12 bases between them. In germline, CDR1 is MNHNY, CDR2 SVGAGI (reference sequence). This CDR3 spans 13 amino acids. The chain's CDR3 is CASRAGHGTEAFF. CDR3 nucleotides: TGTGCCAGCAGAGCGGGACACGGCACTGAAGCTTTCTTT.

The CDR3 nucleotides read TGTGCCAGCAGCTTATGGGGGGGAAAAGAGACCCAGTACTTC. Encoded protein: CASSLWGGKETQYF. The chain is built from TRBV7-8 and TRBJ2-5; the match to TRBD2 covers 7 bases. Germline V CDR1 and CDR2: SGHVS, FQNEAQ. This CDR3 has 14 amino acids. The trim removed 2 bases at V and 3 bases at J, leaving 3 bases unmatched.

The chain uses TRBV30 and TRBJ2-5; 7 nucleotides agree with TRBD2. V dropped 4 bases and J dropped 4; count of bases not matched to a gene: 12. In germline, CDR1 is GTSNPN, CDR2 SVGIG (reference sequence). This CDR3 region has 15 residues. The CDR3 bases are TGTGCCTGGAATTACACGGGGGGACCTCCAGAGACCCAGTACTTC. It codes for CAWNYTGGPPETQYF. Full variable domain (missing parts from reference TRBV30 and TRBJ2-5): SQTIHQWPATLVQPVGSPLSLECTVEGTSNPNLYWYRQAAGRGLQLLFYSVGIGQISSEVPQNLSASRPQDRQFILSSKKLLLSDSGFYLCAWNYTGGPPETQYFGPGTRLLVL.

This chain joins TRBV19 and TRBJ2-1, with 11 positions matching TRBD2. The junction had 8 bases not matched to a gene; V was cut back by 6 bases and J by 7 bases. Looked up from germline, CDR1 is LNHDA and CDR2 is SQIVND (reference sequence). This CDR3 contains 15 residues. CDR3 coding DNA: TGTGCCAGTAGGGATTTAGCGGGGGGGCGTAATGAGCAGTTCTTC. It codes for CASRDLAGGRNEQFF.

The chain is built from TRBV18 and TRBJ2-1, with 7 bases matching TRBD1. Germline V lookup: CDR1 KGHSH, CDR2 LQKENI. This CDR3 spans 14 amino acids. V shed 8 bases, J shed 7 bases, and the junction held 11 bases outside the gene matches. CDR3 sequence: CASAEGGAGNEQFF. CDR3 in DNA: TGTGCCAGCGCCGAAGGGGGCGCTGGAAATGAGCAGTTCTTC.

This chain joins TRBV7-2 and TRBJ2-7; a weak D match, TRBD2 (6 bases). This CDR3 spans 14 amino acids. V was pared by 2 bases and J by 5 bases, with 13 bases between. Germline V gene sequence: CDR1 SGHTA, CDR2 FQGNSA. The CDR3 here is CASSLTGVSHEQYF. The CDR3 region has the DNA TGTGCCAGCAGCTTAACGGGAGTATCCCACGAGCAGTACTTC.

The chain uses TRBV11-2 and TRBJ2-7; 8 bases map to TRBD1. Germline assignment: CDR1 SGHAT and CDR2 FQNNGV. CDR3 length equals 14 residues. V shed 3 bases, J shed 3 bases, and the junction held 4 bases outside the gene matches. The CDR3 protein is CASSLGQAIYEQYF. DNA for the CDR3: TGTGCCAGCAGCTTGGGACAGGCTATCTACGAGCAGTACTTC.

The chain combines TRBV2 with TRBJ2-2; 9 bases are shared with TRBD1. Germline lookup yields CDR1 SNHLY and CDR2 FYNNEI. This CDR3 is 19 amino acids long. The junction had 16 bases not matched to a gene; V was cut back by 4 bases and J by 4 bases. The CDR3 region is CASSVPGQGGPSVTGELFF. CDR3 DNA sequence: TGTGCCAGCAGTGTCCCGGGACAGGGAGGTCCGAGCGTCACCGGGGAGCTGTTTTTT.

The rearrangement uses TRBV30 and TRBJ1-5; D perhaps matches TRBD1 (6 bases). The CDR3 is made up of 13 amino acids. The V end was cut by 3 bases, the J end by 3 bases, with 9 bases between. CDR1 GTSNPN and CDR2 SVGIG come from the germline V gene (reference sequence). CDR3 residues: CAWSSGANQPQHF. The CDR3 DNA is TGTGCCTGGAGCTCAGGGGCCAATCAGCCCCAGCATTTT. Together with reference TRBV30 and TRBJ1-5, the CDR3 gives the full variable domain: SQTIHQWPATLVQPVGSPLSLECTVEGTSNPNLYWYRQAAGRGLQLLFYSVGIGQISSEVPQNLSASRPQDRQFILSSKKLLLSDSGFYLCAWSSGANQPQHFGDGTRLSIL.

The chain employs TRBV29-1 and TRBJ2-4, with 12 nucleotides matching TRBD1. The germline V gene encodes CDR1 SQVTM and CDR2 ANQGSEA. The junction had 7 bases not matched to a gene; V was cut back by 6 bases and J by 7 bases. CDR3 length: 14 residues. CDR3 DNA sequence: TGCAGCGTCCGGGACAGGGGGCCTTCTAACATTCAGTACTTC. It codes for CSVRDRGPSNIQYF.

J is TRBJ2-6 and V is TRBV2, with TRBD2 as a possible D gene (5 bases). Germline-derived CDR1 and CDR2 are SNHLY and FYNNEI. The length of the CDR3 is 14 residues. V lost 7 bases, J lost 0 bases, and 7 bases lay in between. This chain's CDR3 is CASKRPSGANVLTF. DNA of the CDR3: TGTGCCAGCAAGCGGCCCTCTGGGGCCAACGTCCTGACTTTC.